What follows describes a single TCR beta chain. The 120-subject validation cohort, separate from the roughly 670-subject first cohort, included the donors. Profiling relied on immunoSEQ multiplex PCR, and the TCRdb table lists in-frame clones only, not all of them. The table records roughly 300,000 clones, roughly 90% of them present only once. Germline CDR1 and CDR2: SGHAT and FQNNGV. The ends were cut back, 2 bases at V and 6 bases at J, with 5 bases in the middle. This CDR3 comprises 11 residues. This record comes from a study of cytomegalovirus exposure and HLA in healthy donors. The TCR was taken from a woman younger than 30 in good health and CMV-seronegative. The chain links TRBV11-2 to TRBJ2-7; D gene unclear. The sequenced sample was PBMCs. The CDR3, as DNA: TGTGCCAGCAGCTTATCGAGCGAGCAGTACTTC. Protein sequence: CASSLSSEQYF.